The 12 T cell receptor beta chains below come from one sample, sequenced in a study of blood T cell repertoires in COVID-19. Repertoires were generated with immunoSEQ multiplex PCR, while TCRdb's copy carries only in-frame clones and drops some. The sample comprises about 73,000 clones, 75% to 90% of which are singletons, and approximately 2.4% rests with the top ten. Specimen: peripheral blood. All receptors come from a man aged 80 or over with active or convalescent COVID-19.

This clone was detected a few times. The DNA for the CDR3 is TGTGCCAGCAGTTTATTGGGGACAGACTATGGCTACACCTTC. Amino acid sequence: CASSLLGTDYGYTF. The chain joins TRBV27 to TRBJ1-2; the match to TRBD1 covers 7 bases. Trimming at V came to 1 base and at J to 3 bases, leaving 2 bases not matched to a gene. Germline V CDR1 and CDR2: MNHEY, SMNVEV (reference sequence). The CDR3 extends over 14 amino acids.

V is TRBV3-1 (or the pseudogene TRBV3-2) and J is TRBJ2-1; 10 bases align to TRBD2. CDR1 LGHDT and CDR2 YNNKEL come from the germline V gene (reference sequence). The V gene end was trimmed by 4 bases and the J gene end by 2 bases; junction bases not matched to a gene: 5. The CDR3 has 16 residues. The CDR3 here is CASSLRAGGPYNEQFF. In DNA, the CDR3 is TGTGCCAGCAGCCTAAGAGCGGGGGGGCCCTACAATGAGCAGTTCTTC.

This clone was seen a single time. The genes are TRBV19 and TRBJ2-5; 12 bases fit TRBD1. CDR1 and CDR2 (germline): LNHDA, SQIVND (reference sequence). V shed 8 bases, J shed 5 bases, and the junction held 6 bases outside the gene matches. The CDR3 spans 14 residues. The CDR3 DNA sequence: TGTGCCAGTTCCGGGACAGGGGGCTTGGAGACCCAGTACTTC. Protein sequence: CASSGTGGLETQYF.

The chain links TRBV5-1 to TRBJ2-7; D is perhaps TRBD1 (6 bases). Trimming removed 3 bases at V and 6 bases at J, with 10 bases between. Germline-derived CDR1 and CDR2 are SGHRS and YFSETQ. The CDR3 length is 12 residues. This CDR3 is CASSSGVAEQYF. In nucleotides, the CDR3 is TGCGCCAGCAGCTCAGGGGTTGCCGAGCAGTACTTC.

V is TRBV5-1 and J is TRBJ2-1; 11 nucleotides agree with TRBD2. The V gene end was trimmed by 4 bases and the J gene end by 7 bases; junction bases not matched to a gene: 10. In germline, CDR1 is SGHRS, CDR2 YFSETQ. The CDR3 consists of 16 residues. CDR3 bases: TGCGCCAGCAGCCCAATAGCGGGAGGGCCGTGGAATGAGCAGTTCTTC. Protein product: CASSPIAGGPWNEQFF.

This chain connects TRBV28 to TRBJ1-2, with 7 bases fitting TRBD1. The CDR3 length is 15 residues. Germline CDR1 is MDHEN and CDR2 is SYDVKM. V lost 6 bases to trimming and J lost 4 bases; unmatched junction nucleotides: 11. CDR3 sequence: CASSPGTEAFYGYTF. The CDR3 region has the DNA TGTGCCAGCAGCCCTGGGACAGAGGCTTTCTATGGCTACACCTTC.

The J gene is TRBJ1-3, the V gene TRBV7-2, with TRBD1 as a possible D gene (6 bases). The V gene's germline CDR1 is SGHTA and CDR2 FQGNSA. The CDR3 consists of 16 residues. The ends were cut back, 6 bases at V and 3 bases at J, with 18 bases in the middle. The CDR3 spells CASSRETDRYGNTIYF. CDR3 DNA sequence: TGTGCCAGCAGTCGCGAAACGGACAGATATGGAAACACCATATATTTT.

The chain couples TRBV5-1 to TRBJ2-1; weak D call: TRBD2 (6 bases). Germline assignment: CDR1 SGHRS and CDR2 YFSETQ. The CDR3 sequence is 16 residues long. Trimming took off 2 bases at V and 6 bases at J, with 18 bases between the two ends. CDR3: CASSFDGGRSCNEQFF. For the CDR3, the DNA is TGCGCCAGCAGCTTCGATGGAGGGAGGAGCTGCAATGAGCAGTTCTTC.

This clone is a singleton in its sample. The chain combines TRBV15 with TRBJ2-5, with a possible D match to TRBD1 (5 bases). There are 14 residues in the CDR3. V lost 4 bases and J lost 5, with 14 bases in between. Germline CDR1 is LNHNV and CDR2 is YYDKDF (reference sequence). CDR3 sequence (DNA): TGTGCCACCAGCATGGGGCAGTCTCGGGAGACCCAGTACTTC. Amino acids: CATSMGQSRETQYF.

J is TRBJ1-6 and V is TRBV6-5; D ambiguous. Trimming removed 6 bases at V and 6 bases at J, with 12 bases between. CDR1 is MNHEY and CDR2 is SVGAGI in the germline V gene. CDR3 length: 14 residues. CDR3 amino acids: CASSPPEANSPLHF. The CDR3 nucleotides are TGTGCCAGCAGCCCCCCCGAGGCTAATTCACCCCTCCACTTT.

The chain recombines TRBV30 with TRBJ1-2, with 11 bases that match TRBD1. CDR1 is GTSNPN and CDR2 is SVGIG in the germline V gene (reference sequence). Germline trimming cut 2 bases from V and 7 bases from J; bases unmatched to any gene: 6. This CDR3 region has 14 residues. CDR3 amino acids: CAWSYGQGALGYTF. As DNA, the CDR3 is TGTGCCTGGAGTTACGGACAGGGGGCTCTTGGCTACACCTTC.

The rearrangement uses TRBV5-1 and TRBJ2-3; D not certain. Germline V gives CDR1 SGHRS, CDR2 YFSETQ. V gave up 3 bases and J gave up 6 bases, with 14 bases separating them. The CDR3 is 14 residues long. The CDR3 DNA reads TGCGCCAGCAGCTGGAGAACCGCGAGGGATACGCAGTATTTT. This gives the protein CASSWRTARDTQYF.